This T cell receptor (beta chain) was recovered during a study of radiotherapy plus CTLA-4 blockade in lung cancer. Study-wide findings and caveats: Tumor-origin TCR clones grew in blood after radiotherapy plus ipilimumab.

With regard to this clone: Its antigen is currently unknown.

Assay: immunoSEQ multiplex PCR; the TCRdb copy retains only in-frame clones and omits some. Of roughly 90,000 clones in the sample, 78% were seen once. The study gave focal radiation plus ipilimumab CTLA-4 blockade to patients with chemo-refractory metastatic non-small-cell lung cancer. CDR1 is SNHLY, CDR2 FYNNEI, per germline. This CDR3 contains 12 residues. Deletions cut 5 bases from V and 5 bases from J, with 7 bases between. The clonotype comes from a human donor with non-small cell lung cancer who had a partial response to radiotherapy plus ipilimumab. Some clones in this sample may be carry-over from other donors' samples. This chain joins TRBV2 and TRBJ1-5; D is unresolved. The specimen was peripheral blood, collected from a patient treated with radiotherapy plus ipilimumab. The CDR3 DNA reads TGTGCCAGCAGTCTTTCCTATCAGCCCCAGCATTTT. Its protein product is CASSLSYQPQHF.